Shown below are 9 T cell receptor beta chains from a single sample sequenced in a study of T cell clonality in common variable immunodeficiency. Findings of the study overall: Common variable immunodeficiency TCR beta sequences reportedly had fewer deletions and N-nucleotide insertions.

These TCRs are of unknown antigen specificity. This table comes from immunoSEQ multiplex PCR, and its TCRdb copy is limited to in-frame clones, with some not included. Listed for the sample are roughly 25,000 clones, none seen a single time. Specimen: peripheral blood mononuclear cells. The receptors were sampled from a human donor with common variable immunodeficiency.

This clone was detected ten times or more. The CDR3 end lies 3 residues beyond the end of the read and is filled in from the germline J gene. V is TRBV5-1 and J is TRBJ2-3; TRBD1 agrees at 8 bases. After removal of 4 bases from V and 2 bases from J, the junction contained 9 bases not matched to a gene. The CDR3 extends over 16 amino acids. Looked up from germline, CDR1 is SGHRS and CDR2 is YFSETQ. CDR3 bases read: TGCGCCAGCAGCCATACCAGGGGGCCCTACACAGATACG. Amino acid sequence: CASSHTRGPYTDT. The complete CDR3 reads CASSHTRGPYTDTQYF.

Concerning this clone: The read ends 3 residues early relative to the CDR3; the germline J gene fills the gap. This rearrangement joins TRBV6-2 or TRBV6-3 to TRBJ1-5; TRBD1 matches at 8 bases. Germline V gene lookup returns CDR1 MNHEY and CDR2 SVGEGT. CDR3 size: 15 residues. The V gene end was trimmed by 4 bases and the J gene end by 7 bases; junction bases not matched to a gene: 9. The part of the CDR3 DNA that was read is TGTGCCAGCAGTTCTGGGACAGGACTTAAGCAGCCC. Translated, it gives CASSSGTGLKQP. The whole CDR3 region reads CASSSGTGLKQPQHF.

This clone came up many times. The read comes to an end 3 residues before the CDR3 does, leaving the germline J gene to fill in the end. The chain couples TRBV20-1 to TRBJ1-1; 10 bases line up with TRBD1. The V segment lost 6 bases and the J segment 4 bases; nucleotides outside the gene matches: 2. Germline V lookup: CDR1 DFQATT, CDR2 SNEGSKA (reference sequence). This CDR3 is built from 12 residues. CDR3 sequence reads: CSARDRGTEAFF. The CDR3 bases that were read are TGCAGTGCACGGGACAGGGGCACTGAA.

In its sample, this clone was seen many times. The read ends 3 residues early relative to the CDR3; the germline J gene fills the gap. This rearrangement joins TRBV30 to TRBJ2-1; TRBD2 matches 8 bases. Germline CDR1 reads GTSNPN; CDR2 reads SVGIG (reference sequence). The CDR3 has 14 amino acids. The trim removed 4 bases at V and 8 bases at J, leaving 10 bases unmatched. CDR3 in amino acids: CAWNHGGGFHEQFF. CDR3 DNA (partial): TGTGCCTGGAACCACGGGGGGGGTTTTCATGAG.

Of note for this clone: The read halts 3 residues ahead of the CDR3 end, with the missing end drawn from the germline J gene. This chain links TRBV6-4 with TRBJ2-1, with 7 bases aligning to TRBD2. V shed 0 bases, J shed 3 bases, and the junction held 5 bases outside the gene matches. This CDR3 has 16 residues. CDR1 is MRHNA and CDR2 is SNTAGT in the germline V gene. The CDR3 spells CASSDSRSGIYNEQFF. The DNA read from the CDR3 is TGTGCCAGCAGTGACTCGAGAAGCGGGATCTACAATGAG.

Comment on this clone: The read gets to within 3 residues of the CDR3 end, and the germline J gene fills in the rest. The same CDR3 is also encoded by other DNA sequences in this sample. V and J are TRBV29-1 and TRBJ2-3; D is unresolved. CDR1 and CDR2 (germline): SQVTM, ANQGSEA. The V and J ends lost 3 bases and 7 bases respectively, with 5 bases between them. This CDR3 contains 10 residues. The CDR3 DNA, read in part, is TGCAGCGTTGATCCGTATACG. Its protein is CSVDPYT. Given in full, the CDR3 is CSVDPYTQYF.

With respect to this clone: From the germline J gene comes the end of the CDR3, since the read stops 3 residues before it. The genes are TRBV6-2 or TRBV6-3 and TRBJ1-5, with 9 bases identical to TRBD1. CDR1 is MNHEY and CDR2 is SVGEGT in the germline V gene. The CDR3 contains 15 residues. V was pared by 6 bases and J by 6 bases, with 9 bases of the junction left unmatched. The CDR3 bases that were read are TGTGCCAGCAGGTCGGATGGGACAGGGTCTCAGCCC. Residues: CASRSDGTGSQP. The complete CDR3 sequence is CASRSDGTGSQPQHF.

This clone was counted only a few times. Read sequence stops 3 residues before the CDR3 end, and the germline J gene provides the missing end. Other DNA sequences within the sample encode an identical CDR3. The chain is built from TRBV18 and TRBJ2-1; 12 positions match TRBD1. The CDR3 sequence is 16 residues long. V shed 3 bases and J 9 bases; nucleotides not matched to a gene: 9. Germline-derived CDR1 and CDR2 are KGHSH and LQKENI. CDR3 DNA, as far as it was read: TGTGCCAGCTCACCTACTTTGGGACAGGGGGCGCCTGAG. It yields the protein CASSPTLGQGAPE. The CDR3 as a whole reads CASSPTLGQGAPEQFF. The full variable domain, with the rest looked up from reference TRBV18 and TRBJ2-1, is NAGVMQNPRHLVRRRGQEARLRCSPMKGHSHVYWYRQLPEEGLKFMVYLQKENIIDESGMPKERFSAEFPKEGPSILRIQQVVRGDSAAYFCASSPTLGQGAPEQFFGPGTRLTVL.

This clone came up many times. The CDR3 extends 3 residues past the end of the read, so its final part is completed from the germline J gene. V gene TRBV19 combines with J gene TRBJ1-4; tentative D call: TRBD1 (5 bases). The germline gives CDR1 LNHDA, CDR2 SQIVND (reference sequence). The CDR3 runs 14 residues. Deletions cut 6 bases from V and 3 bases from J, with 11 bases between. The CDR3 loop is CASRDGGANEKLFF. CDR3 DNA (partial): TGTGCCAGTAGGGACGGAGGGGCTAATGAAAAA.